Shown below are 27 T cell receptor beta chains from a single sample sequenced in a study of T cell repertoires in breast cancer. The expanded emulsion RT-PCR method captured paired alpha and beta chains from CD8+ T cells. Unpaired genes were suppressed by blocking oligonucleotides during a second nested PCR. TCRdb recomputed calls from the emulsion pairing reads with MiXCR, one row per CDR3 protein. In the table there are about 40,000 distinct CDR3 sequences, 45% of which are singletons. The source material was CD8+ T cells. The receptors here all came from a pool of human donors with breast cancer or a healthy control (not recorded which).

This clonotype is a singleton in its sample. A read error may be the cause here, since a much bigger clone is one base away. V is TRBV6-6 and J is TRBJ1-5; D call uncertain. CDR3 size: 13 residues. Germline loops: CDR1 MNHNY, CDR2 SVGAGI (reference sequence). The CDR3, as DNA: TGTGCCGGCAGTCACAGATACAATCAGCCCCAGCATTTT. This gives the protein CAGSHRYNQPQHF.

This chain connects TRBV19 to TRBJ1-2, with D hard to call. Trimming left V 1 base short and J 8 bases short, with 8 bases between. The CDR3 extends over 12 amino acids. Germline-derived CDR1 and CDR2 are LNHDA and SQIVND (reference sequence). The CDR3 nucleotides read TGTGCCAGTAGTATAGGAGGGAGCGGCTACACCTTC. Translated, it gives CASSIGGSGYTF.

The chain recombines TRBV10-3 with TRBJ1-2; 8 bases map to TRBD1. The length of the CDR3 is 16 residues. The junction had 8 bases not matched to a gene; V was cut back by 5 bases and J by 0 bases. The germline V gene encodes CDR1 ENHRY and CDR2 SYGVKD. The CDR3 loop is CAISIGGQAANYGYTF. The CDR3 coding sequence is TGTGCCATCAGTATCGGGGGACAGGCAGCTAACTATGGCTACACCTTC.

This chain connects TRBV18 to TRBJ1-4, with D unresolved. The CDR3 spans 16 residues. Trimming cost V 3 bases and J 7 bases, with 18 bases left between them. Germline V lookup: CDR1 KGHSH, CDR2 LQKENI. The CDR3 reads CASSPSRLYRGEKLFF. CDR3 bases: TGTGCCAGCTCACCGTCCAGACTCTACCGCGGTGAAAAACTGTTTTTT.

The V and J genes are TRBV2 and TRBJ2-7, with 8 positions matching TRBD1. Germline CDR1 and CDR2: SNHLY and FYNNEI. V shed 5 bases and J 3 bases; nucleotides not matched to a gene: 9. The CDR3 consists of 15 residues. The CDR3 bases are TGTGCCAGCAGTCCAACACGACAGGGGTACTACGAGCAGTACTTC. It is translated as CASSPTRQGYYEQYF.

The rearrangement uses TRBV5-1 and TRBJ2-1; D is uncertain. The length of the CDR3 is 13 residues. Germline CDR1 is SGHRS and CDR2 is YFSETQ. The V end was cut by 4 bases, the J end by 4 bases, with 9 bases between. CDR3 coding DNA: TGCGCCAGCAGCGACGGAGCGTACAATGAGCAGTTCTTC. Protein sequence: CASSDGAYNEQFF.

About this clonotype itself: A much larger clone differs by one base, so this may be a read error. The CDR3 DNA reads TGTGCCAGCAGTTACTCAGGAGGTGAAACCTCCAACGAGCAGTACTTC. It specifies CASSYSGGETSNEQYF. The gene calls are TRBV6-5 and TRBJ2-7; possible D gene TRBD2, 5 bases. Germline values: CDR1 MNHEY, CDR2 SVGAGI. This CDR3 comprises 16 residues.

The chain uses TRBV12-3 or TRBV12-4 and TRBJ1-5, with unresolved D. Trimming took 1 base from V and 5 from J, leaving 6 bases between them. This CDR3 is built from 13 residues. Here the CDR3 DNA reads TGTGCCAGCAGTTTAGGTTCATATCAGCCCCAGCATTTT. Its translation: CASSLGSYQPQHF.

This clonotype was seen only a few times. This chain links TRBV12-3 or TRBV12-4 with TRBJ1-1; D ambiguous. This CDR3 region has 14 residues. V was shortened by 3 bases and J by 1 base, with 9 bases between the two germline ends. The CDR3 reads CASSFEVGNTEAFF. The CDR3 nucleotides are TGTGCCAGCAGTTTTGAAGTAGGGAACACTGAAGCTTTCTTT.

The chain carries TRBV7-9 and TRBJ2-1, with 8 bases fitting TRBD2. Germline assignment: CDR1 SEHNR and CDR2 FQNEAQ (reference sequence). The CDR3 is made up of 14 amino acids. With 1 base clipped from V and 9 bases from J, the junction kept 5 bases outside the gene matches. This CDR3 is CASSLGGLAGEQFF. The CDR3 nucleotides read TGTGCCAGCAGCTTAGGTGGACTAGCTGGTGAGCAGTTCTTC. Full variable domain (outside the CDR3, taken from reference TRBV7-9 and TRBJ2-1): DTGVSQNPRHKITKRGQNVTFRCDPISEHNRLYWYRQTLGQGPEFLTYFQNEAQLEKSRLLSDRFSAERPKGSFSTLEIQRTEQGDSAMYLCASSLGGLAGEQFFGPGTRLTVL.

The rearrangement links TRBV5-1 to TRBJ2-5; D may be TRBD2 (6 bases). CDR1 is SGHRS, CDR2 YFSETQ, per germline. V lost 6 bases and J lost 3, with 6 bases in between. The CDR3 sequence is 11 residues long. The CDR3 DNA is TGCGCCAGCACGGGGGAAGAGACCCAGTACTTC. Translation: CASTGEETQYF.

CDR3: CASSPGASNQPQHF. The CDR3 DNA follows: TGTGCCAGCAGCCCAGGGGCTAGCAATCAGCCCCAGCATTTT. This chain joins TRBV9 and TRBJ1-5; D is possibly TRBD1 (6 bases). V was trimmed by 4 bases and J by 0 bases, leaving 8 bases between them. CDR1 SGDLS and CDR2 YYNGEE come from the germline V gene. The CDR3 loop spans 14 amino acids. Filled out from reference TRBV9 and TRBJ1-5, the complete variable domain reads DSGVTQTPKHLITATGQRVTLRCSPRSGDLSVYWYQQSLDQGLQFLIQYYNGEERAKGNILERFSAQQFPDLHSELNLSSLELGDSALYFCASSPGASNQPQHFGDGTRLSIL.

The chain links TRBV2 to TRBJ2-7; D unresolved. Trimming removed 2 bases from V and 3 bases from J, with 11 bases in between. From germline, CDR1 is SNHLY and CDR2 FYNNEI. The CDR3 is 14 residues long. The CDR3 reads CASSEKLSRYEQYF. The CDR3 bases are TGTGCCAGCAGTGAAAAGTTAAGCCGCTACGAGCAGTACTTC.

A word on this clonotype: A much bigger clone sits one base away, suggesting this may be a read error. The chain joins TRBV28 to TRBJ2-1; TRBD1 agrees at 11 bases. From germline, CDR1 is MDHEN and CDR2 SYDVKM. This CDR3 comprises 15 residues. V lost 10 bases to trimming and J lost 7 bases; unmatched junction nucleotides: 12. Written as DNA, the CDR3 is TGTGCCAACAGAAGGACAGGGGGCGTTAGGAATGAGCAGTTCTTC. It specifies CANRRTGGVRNEQFF. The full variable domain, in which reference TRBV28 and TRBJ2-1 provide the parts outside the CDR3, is DVKVTQSSRYLVKRTGEKVFLECVQDMDHENMFWYRQDPGLGLRLIYFSYDVKMKEKGDIPEGYSVSREKKERFSLILESASTNQTSMYLCANRRTGGVRNEQFFGPGTRLTVL.

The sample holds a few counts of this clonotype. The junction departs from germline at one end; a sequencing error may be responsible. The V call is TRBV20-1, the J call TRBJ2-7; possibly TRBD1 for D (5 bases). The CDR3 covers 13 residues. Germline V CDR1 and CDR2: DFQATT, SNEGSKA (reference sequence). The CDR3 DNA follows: TGCAGTGCTCGAGACAGCCTCTCCTACGAGCAGTACTTC. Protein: CSARDSLSYEQYF.

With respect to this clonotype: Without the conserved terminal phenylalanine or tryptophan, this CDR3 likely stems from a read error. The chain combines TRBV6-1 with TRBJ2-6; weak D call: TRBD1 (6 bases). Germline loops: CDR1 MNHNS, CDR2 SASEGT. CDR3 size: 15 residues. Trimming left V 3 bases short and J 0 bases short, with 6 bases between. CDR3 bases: TGTGCCAGCAGTGACAGGGGCTCTGGGGCCAACGTCCTGACTTCC. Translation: CASSDRGSGANVLTS.

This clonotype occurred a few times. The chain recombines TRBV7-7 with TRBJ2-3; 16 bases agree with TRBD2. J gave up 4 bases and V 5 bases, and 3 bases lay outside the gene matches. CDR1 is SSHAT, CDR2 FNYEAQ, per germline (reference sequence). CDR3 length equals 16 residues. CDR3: CASSPGTSGRADTQYF. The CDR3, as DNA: TGTGCCAGCAGCCCCGGGACTAGCGGGAGGGCAGATACGCAGTATTTT. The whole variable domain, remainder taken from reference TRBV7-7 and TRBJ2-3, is GAGVSQSPRYKVTKRGQDVTLRCDPISSHATLYWYQQALGQGPEFLTYFNYEAQPDKSGLPSDRFSAERPEGSISTLTIQRTEQRDSAMYRCASSPGTSGRADTQYFGPGTRLTVL.

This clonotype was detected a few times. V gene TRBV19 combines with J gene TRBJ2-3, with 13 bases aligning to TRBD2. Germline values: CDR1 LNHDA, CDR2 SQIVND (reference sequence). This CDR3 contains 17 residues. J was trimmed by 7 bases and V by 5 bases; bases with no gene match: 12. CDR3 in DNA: TGTGCCAGTAGTCCCGGAGGGACTAGCGGGGTTCTTAATACGCAGTATTTT. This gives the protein CASSPGGTSGVLNTQYF.

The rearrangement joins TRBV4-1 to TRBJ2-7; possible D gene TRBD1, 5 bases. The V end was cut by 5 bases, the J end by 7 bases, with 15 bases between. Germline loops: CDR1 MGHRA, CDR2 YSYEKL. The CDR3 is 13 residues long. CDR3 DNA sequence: TGCGCCAGCAGCGGTAGATCCGCAGGGGAGCAGTACTTC. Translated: CASSGRSAGEQYF.

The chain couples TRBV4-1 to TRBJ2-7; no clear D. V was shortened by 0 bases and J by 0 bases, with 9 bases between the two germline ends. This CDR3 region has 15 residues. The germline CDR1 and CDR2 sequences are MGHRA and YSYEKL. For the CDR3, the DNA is TGCGCCAGCAGCCAAGACCCGGTAATCTCCTACGAGCAGTACTTC. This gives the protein CASSQDPVISYEQYF.

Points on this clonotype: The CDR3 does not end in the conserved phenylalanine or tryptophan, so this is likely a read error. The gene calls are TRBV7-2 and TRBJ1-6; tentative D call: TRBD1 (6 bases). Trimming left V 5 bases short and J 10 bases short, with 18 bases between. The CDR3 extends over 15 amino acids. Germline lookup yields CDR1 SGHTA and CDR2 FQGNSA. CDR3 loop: CASSERGGFRSPLHL. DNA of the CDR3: TGTGCCAGCAGCGAAAGGGGGGGATTCCGGTCACCCCTCCACCTT.

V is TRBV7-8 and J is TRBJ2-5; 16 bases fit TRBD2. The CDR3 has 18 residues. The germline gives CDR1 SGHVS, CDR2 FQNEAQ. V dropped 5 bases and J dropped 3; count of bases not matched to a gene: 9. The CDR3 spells CASSIGTSGGAWEETQYF. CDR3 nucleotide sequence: TGTGCCAGCAGCATCGGGACTAGCGGGGGGGCCTGGGAAGAGACCCAGTACTTC.

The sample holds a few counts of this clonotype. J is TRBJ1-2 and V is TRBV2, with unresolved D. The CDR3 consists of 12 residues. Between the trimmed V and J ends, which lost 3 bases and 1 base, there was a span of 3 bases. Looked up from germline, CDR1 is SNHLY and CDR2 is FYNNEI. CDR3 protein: CASSDFNYGYTF. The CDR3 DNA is TGTGCCAGCAGTGACTTTAACTATGGCTACACCTTC.

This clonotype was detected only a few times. The CDR3 protein is CASSYSTWETEAFF. The DNA of the CDR3 is TGTGCCAGCAGTTACTCGACTTGGGAGACTGAAGCTTTCTTT. This sequence joins TRBV6-6 and TRBJ1-1; D remains unclear. This CDR3 is built from 14 residues. V gave up 0 bases and J gave up 5 bases, with 10 bases separating them. Germline V gives CDR1 MNHNY, CDR2 SVGAGI (reference sequence).

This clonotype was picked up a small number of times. CDR3 in amino acids: CSAVDRGEPYEQYF. The CDR3 coding sequence is TGCAGTGCTGTAGACAGGGGGGAACCCTACGAGCAGTACTTC. The V gene is TRBV20-1, the J gene TRBJ2-7; TRBD1 matches at 9 bases. There are 14 residues in the CDR3. Germline V lookup: CDR1 DFQATT, CDR2 SNEGSKA (reference sequence). Germline trimming cut 5 bases from V and 2 bases from J; bases unmatched to any gene: 7.

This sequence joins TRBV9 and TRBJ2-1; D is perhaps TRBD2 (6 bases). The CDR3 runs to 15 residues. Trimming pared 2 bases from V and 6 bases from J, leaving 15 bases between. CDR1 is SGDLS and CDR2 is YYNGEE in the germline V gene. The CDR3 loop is CASSVGLQSANEQFF. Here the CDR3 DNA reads TGTGCCAGCAGCGTCGGACTACAATCGGCCAATGAGCAGTTCTTC.

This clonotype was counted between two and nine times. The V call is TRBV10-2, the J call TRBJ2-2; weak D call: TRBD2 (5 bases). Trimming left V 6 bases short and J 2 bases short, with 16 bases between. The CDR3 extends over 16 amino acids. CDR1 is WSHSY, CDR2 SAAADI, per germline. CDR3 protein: CASRPPLGVNTGELFF. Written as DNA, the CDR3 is TGCGCCAGCAGACCCCCATTGGGAGTAAACACCGGGGAGCTGTTTTTT.